The rows below give T cell receptor beta chains drawn from one sample of a study of T cells in localized non-small cell lung cancer. Using immunoSEQ multiplex PCR, the repertoire was profiled, and TCRdb retains in-frame clones only, with some absent. The sample includes 130,000 or so clones, more than 80% seen only once; the top ten take approximately 1.7%. The sample was peripheral blood, taken before any cancer treatment. Receptors were obtained from a female donor of 60 years or more with stage I lung adenocarcinoma. Both conserved end residues are part of each CDR3. D genes are given only for firm matches. Some rows have no size entry. The others give once, few or many, or a class for an expanded clone.

CDR3 DNA,CDR3 protein,clone size,J gene,V gene,D gene
TGTGCCAGCAGTTTCGGCATAGGGAGAAGAGGTACAGATACGCAGTATTTT,CASSFGIGRRGTDTQYF,once,TRBJ2-3,TRBV28,.
TGTGCCAGCAGCTTAACCGGGGAGCTGTTTTTT,CASSLTGELFF,few,TRBJ2-2,TRBV7-3,.
TGTGCCAGCAAAGAACAGGGACATAGCAATCAGCCCCAGCATTTT,CASKEQGHSNQPQHF,.,TRBJ1-5,TRBV28,.
TGTGCCAGTAGTAGGGAACAGAGCAATCAGCCCCAGCATTTT,CASSREQSNQPQHF,.,TRBJ1-5,TRBV19,.
TGTGCCAGCATGCTCCAGGGGAGGTACGAGCAGTACTTC,CASMLQGRYEQYF,.,TRBJ2-7,TRBV27,.
TGTGCCAGCAGTGGGGCTGGGGGGGTAGAAGCTTTCTTT,CASSGAGGVEAFF,.,TRBJ1-1,TRBV27,.
TGTGCCAGCAGTTTAGGGACTCTCAGCTCCTACGAGCAGTACTTC,CASSLGTLSSYEQYF,.,TRBJ2-7,TRBV28,.
TGTGCCAGCAGGTGGGGAGTGGATACGCAGTATTTT,CASRWGVDTQYF,.,TRBJ2-3,TRBV13,.
TGTGCCAGCAGAGCCGTAGCGGGAGGAGGGGCAGATACGCAGTATTTT,CASRAVAGGGADTQYF,.,TRBJ2-3,TRBV7-9,TRBD2
TGTGCCAGCAGTGGACCATCTACCTACGAGCAGTACTTC,CASSGPSTYEQYF,few,TRBJ2-7,TRBV27,.
TGTGCCAGCAGCTACCAGATGAACACTGAAGCTTTCTTT,CASSYQMNTEAFF,.,TRBJ1-1,TRBV5-4,.
TGTGCCAGCAGTTCCGACAGGGGGCGGCTCGAGCAGTACTTC,CASSSDRGRLEQYF,.,TRBJ2-7,TRBV27,TRBD1
TGTGCCAGCAGAGTACCGGGGGGTTCGATCGAGCCCCAGCATTTT,CASRVPGGSIEPQHF,.,TRBJ1-5,TRBV28,.
TGTGCCAGCAGTAAGAGGACAGATTCCTACGAGCAGTACTTC,CASSKRTDSYEQYF,.,TRBJ2-7,TRBV6-5,.
TGTGCCAGCAAGGACGGAGAGAACACTGAAGCTTTCTTT,CASKDGENTEAFF,few,TRBJ1-1,TRBV6-5,.
TGTGCCAGCAGCCTTACTCCGGAGCAGCCCCAGCATTTT,CASSLTPEQPQHF,.,TRBJ1-5,TRBV11-2,.
TGTGCCAGCAGTTGGGGCTCGGCCGAGCAGTACTTC,CASSWGSAEQYF,.,TRBJ2-7,TRBV7-2,.
TGTGCCAGCAGCGCTACAGGGGACCTCTCTGGAAACACCATATATTTT,CASSATGDLSGNTIYF,.,TRBJ1-3,TRBV9,TRBD1
TGTGCCAGCTCAAGGGGGGGAGCAGGATATGGCTACACCTTC,CASSRGGAGYGYTF,.,TRBJ1-2,TRBV28,.
TGTGCCAGCAGTGGGACAGTACAAGAGACCCAGTACTTC,CASSGTVQETQYF,.,TRBJ2-5,TRBV28,TRBD1
TGTGCCAGCAGCTTACTGGGGAACTGGGATGAAAAACTGTTTTTT,CASSLLGNWDEKLFF,once,TRBJ1-4,TRBV11-2,.
TGTGCCAGCGGGGGGACTAGCGGGACAGATACGCAGTATTTT,CASGGTSGTDTQYF,.,TRBJ2-3,TRBV2,TRBD2
TGTGCCAGCAGCGAGGCTGGGGCCAACGTCCTGACTTTC,CASSEAGANVLTF,.,TRBJ2-6,TRBV6-6,.
TGTGCCAGCAGCTCCTCGGGGGTCTCCACTGAAGCTTTCTTT,CASSSSGVSTEAFF,.,TRBJ1-1,TRBV11-2,.
TGTGCCACCAGCAGAGAAACCGGTTTCACCGGGGGTGGCTACACCTTC,CATSRETGFTGGGYTF,.,TRBJ1-2,TRBV15,.
TGTGCCAGCAGCCGGCCCGTCTCTAGCGGCCTTCAGCAGTATTTT,CASSRPVSSGLQQYF,.,TRBJ2-3,TRBV7-3,TRBD2
TGTGCCAGCAGCTTGCAAGGTCAGGATACGCAGTATTTT,CASSLQGQDTQYF,.,TRBJ2-3,TRBV5-4,.
TGTGCCAGCAGCCCGGACCCGGGACAGTCATATTCACCCCTCCACTTT,CASSPDPGQSYSPLHF,.,TRBJ1-6,TRBV5-4,TRBD1
TGTGCCAGCAGGGGGAGGACAGGGCAAGAGACCCAGTACTTC,CASRGRTGQETQYF,.,TRBJ2-5,TRBV2,TRBD1
TGTGCCAGCAGTTTCAGGGCTAGCGGGAGTTCTGGGGCCAACGTCCTGACTTTC,CASSFRASGSSGANVLTF,.,TRBJ2-6,TRBV27,TRBD2
TGTGCCAGCAGCCTAACCACAGGGGGCGACTATGGCTACACCTTC,CASSLTTGGDYGYTF,once,TRBJ1-2,TRBV7-3,TRBD1
TGTGCCAGCAGGCTACGGACGGGTCCAGGAGCTTTCTTT,CASRLRTGPGAFF,few,TRBJ1-1,TRBV5-6,.
TGCGCCAGCAGCTCGACAGGGGGCGCCGGCTATGGCTACACCTTC,CASSSTGGAGYGYTF,.,TRBJ1-2,TRBV5-1,TRBD1
TGTGCCAGCAGCCCAGGGACTAGCGGGTACAATGAGCAGTTCTTC,CASSPGTSGYNEQFF,.,TRBJ2-1,TRBV7-3,TRBD2
TGTGCCAGCAGAAATGGTCATGGACAGGTCACGGGCGAGCAGTACTTC,CASRNGHGQVTGEQYF,.,TRBJ2-7,TRBV21-1,.
TGTGCCAGCAGCTTAGCCCGGTTCGGTGAGCAGTTCTTC,CASSLARFGEQFF,.,TRBJ2-1,TRBV11-3,.
TGTGCCAGCAGGGCCGCCGAGCAGTACTTC,CASRAAEQYF,.,TRBJ2-7,TRBV27,.
TGTGCCAGCAGTGAATTTGGGGGAGTGGCCTACAATGAGCAGTTCTTC,CASSEFGGVAYNEQFF,.,TRBJ2-1,TRBV25-1,.
TGTGCCAGCAGCTTAGCGCAGGGGGCGACTGGAAACACCATATATTTT,CASSLAQGATGNTIYF,.,TRBJ1-3,TRBV7-2,TRBD1
TGTGCCAGCAGCCCCGGGACGGTAAGCAATCAGCCCCAGCATTTT,CASSPGTVSNQPQHF,few,TRBJ1-5,TRBV6-5,.
TGTGCCAGCAGCGTAGCAGGGGCGCCTGGAAACACCATATATTTT,CASSVAGAPGNTIYF,.,TRBJ1-3,TRBV9,.
TGCGCCAGCAGCTTGCAGGGTCTGCCCTACAATGAGCAGTTCTTC,CASSLQGLPYNEQFF,.,TRBJ2-1,TRBV5-1,.
TGTGCCAGCAGCCCAATGGGGCCCAAGAACACTGAAGCTTTCTTT,CASSPMGPKNTEAFF,once,TRBJ1-1,TRBV9,.
TGTGCCAGCAGCTTGGGGGGGCCCACGGGATTAACTGAAGCTTTCTTT,CASSLGGPTGLTEAFF,.,TRBJ1-1,TRBV5-4,.
TGTGCCAGCAGCTTAGACGGAACGGGGGATGAGCAGTTCTTC,CASSLDGTGDEQFF,.,TRBJ2-1,TRBV11-2,.
TGTGCCAGCAGCCTGGAGGCTAGCTCCTACAATGAGCAGTTCTTC,CASSLEASSYNEQFF,few,TRBJ2-1,TRBV11-2,.
TGCAGCGCCTCGGACAGCTACGAGCAGTACTTC,CSASDSYEQYF,.,TRBJ2-7,TRBV29-1,.